What follows is one TCR beta chain and its context. The antigen is unknown. The sample belongs to a study of tumor-infiltrating lymphocytes in primary liver carcinoma. Study-wide points: A significantly higher top-250-clone fraction was found in tumors than in blood (p = 0.039).

DNA and RNA were both co-extracted from about 19-30 mg of bulk tissue that had not been sorted. Production of TCR beta cDNA used about 500 ng total RNA together with a constant-region primer. Amplification in three nested multiplex PCR rounds with slightly modified ARM-PCR gave rise to TCR beta libraries. TCRdb independently ran MiXCR on the multiplex PCR reads; one entry per CDR3 protein. This sample has around 190,000 distinct CDR3 sequences; 85% occur once, and the top ten carry roughly 20%. This clonotype was obtained from a man aged 35-49 years with primary liver carcinoma and hepatitis B virus infection. Sequenced sample: tumor tissue from primary liver carcinoma.

CDR3 sequence: CASSVAEQGGYNEQFF. The CDR3 DNA follows: TGTGCCAGCAGCGTAGCGGAGCAGGGGGGCTACAATGAGCAGTTCTTC. The chain uses TRBV11-3 and TRBJ2-1; tentatively, D is TRBD1 (7 bases). The CDR3 is made up of 16 amino acids. Germline lookup yields CDR1 SGHNT and CDR2 YENEEA. The V end lost 5 bases, the J end lost 3 bases, and 17 bases lay between the germline ends. Full variable domain (missing parts from reference TRBV11-3 and TRBJ2-1): EAGVVQSPRYKIIEKKQPVAFWCNPISGHNTLYWYLQNLGQGPELLIRYENEEAVDDSQLPKDRFSAERLKGVDSTLKIQPAELGDSAVYLCASSVAEQGGYNEQFFGPGTRLTVL.